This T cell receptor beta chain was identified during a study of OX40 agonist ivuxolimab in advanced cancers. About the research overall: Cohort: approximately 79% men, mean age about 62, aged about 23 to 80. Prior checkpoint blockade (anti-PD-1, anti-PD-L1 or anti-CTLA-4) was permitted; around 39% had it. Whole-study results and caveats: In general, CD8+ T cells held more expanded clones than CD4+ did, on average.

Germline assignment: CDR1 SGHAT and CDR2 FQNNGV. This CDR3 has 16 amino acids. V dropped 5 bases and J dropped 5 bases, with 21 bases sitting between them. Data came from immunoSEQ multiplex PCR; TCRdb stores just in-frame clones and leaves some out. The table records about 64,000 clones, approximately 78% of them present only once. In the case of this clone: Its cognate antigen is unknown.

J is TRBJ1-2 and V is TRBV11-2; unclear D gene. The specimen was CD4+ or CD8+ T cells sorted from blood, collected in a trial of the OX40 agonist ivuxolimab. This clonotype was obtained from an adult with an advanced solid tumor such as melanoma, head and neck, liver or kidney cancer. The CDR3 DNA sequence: TGTGCCAGCAGCCCCGCCGCGGAGGTTCCAGCGTATGGCTACACCTTC. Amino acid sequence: CASSPAAEVPAYGYTF.